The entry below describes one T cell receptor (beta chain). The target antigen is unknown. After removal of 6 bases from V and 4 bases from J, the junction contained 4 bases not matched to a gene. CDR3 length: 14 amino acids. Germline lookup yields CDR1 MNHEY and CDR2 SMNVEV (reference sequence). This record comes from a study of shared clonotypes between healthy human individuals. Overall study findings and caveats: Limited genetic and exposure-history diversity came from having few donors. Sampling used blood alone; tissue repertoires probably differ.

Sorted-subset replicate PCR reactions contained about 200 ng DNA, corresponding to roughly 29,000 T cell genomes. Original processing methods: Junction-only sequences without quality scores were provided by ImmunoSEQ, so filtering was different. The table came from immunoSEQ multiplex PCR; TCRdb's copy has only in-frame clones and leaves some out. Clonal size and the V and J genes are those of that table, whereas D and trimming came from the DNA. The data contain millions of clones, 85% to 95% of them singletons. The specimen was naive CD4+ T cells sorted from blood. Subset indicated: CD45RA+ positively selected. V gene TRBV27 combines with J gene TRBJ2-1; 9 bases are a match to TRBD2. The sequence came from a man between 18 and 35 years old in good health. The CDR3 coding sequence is TGTGCCAGCAGACCCGCGGGGGGGTACAATGAGCAGTTCTTC. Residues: CASRPAGGYNEQFF.